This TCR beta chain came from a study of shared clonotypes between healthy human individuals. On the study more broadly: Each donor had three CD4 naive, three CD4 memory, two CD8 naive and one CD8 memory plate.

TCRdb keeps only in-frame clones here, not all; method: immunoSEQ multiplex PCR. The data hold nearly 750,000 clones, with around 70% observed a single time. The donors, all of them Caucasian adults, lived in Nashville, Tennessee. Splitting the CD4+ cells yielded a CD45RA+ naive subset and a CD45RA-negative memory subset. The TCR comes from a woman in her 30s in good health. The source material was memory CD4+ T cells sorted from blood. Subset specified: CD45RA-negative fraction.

The CDR3 region is CASRGLVSSGELFF. The CDR3 nucleotides are TGTGCCAGCAGGGGACTAGTGAGTTCCGGGGAGCTGTTTTTT. V and J are TRBV27 and TRBJ2-2, with TRBD2 identical over 8 bases. The germline V gene has CDR1 MNHEY and CDR2 SMNVEV (reference sequence). V gave up 6 bases and J gave up 6 bases; unmatched junction bases: 6. This CDR3 comprises 14 residues.